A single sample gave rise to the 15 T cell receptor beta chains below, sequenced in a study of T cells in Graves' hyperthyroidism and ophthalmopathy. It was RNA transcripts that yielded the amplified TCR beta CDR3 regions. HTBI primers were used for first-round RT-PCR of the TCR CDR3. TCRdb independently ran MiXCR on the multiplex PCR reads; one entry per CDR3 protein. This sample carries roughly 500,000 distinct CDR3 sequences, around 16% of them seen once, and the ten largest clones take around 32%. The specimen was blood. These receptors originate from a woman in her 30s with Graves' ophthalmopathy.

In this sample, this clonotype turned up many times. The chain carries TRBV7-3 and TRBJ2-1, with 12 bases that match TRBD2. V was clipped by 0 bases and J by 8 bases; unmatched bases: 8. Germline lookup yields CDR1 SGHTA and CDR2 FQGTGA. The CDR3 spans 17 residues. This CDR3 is CASSLTLLAGGLDEQFF. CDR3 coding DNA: TGTGCCAGCAGCTTAACCCTACTAGCGGGGGGTCTCGATGAGCAGTTCTTC.

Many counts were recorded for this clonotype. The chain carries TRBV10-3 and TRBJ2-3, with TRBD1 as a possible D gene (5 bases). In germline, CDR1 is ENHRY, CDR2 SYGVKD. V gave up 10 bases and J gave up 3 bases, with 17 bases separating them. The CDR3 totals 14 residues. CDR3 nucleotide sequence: TGTGCCAGCAGGGCCCTGTCCGAGACAGATACGCAGTATTTT. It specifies CASRALSETDTQYF.

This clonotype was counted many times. DNA of the CDR3: TGTGCCAGCAGTTTGCGGGAGGGGGATTGGAATGAGCAGTTCTTC. Translating it yields CASSLREGDWNEQFF. This sequence joins TRBV6-2 or TRBV6-3 and TRBJ2-1; TRBD2 aligns across 9 bases. There are 15 residues in the CDR3. J was trimmed by 7 bases and V by 4 bases; bases with no gene match: 8. Per germline, CDR1 MNHEY and CDR2 SVGEGT.

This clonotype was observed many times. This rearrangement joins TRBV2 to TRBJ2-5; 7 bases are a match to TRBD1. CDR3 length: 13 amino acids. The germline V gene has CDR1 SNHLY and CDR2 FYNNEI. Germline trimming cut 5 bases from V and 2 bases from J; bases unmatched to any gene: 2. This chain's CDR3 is CASSRGQQETQYF. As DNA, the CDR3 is TGTGCCAGCAGTAGGGGACAGCAAGAGACCCAGTACTTC.

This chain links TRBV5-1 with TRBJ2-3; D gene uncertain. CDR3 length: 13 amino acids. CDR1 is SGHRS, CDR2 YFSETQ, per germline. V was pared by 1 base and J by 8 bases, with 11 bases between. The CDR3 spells CASSLISDGTQYF. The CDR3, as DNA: TGCGCCAGCAGCTTGATCTCCGATGGTACGCAGTATTTT.

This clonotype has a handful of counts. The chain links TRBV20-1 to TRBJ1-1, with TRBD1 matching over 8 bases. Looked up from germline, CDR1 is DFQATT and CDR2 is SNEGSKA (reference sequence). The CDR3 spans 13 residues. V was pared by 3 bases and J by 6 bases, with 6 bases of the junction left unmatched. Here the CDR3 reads CSARDRVTAEAFF. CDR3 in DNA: TGCAGTGCTAGGGACAGGGTGACAGCTGAAGCTTTCTTT.

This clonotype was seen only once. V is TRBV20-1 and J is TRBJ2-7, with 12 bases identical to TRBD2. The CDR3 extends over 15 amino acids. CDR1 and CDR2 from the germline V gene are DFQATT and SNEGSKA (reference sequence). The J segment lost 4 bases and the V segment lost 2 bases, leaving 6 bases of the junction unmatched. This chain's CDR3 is CSARNIGTSGYEQYF. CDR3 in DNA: TGCAGTGCTAGAAATATCGGGACTAGCGGGTACGAGCAGTACTTC.

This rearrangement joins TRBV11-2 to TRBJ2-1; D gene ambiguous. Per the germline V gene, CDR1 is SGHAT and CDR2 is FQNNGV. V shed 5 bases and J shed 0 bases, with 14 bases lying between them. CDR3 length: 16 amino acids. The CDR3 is CASSPRAAVSYNEQFF. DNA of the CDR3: TGTGCCAGCAGCCCTAGGGCAGCAGTCTCCTACAATGAGCAGTTCTTC. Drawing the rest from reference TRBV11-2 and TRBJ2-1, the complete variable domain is EAGVAQSPRYKIIEKRQSVAFWCNPISGHATLYWYQQILGQGPKLLIQFQNNGVVDDSQLPKDRFSAERLKGVDSTLKIQPAKLEDSAVYLCASSPRAAVSYNEQFFGPGTRLTVL.

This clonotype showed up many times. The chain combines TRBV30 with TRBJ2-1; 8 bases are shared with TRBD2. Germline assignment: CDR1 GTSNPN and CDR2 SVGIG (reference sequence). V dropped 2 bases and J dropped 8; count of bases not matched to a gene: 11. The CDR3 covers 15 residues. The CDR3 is CAWSKGVAGKDEQFF. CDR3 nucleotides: TGTGCCTGGAGTAAAGGGGTAGCGGGAAAGGATGAGCAGTTCTTC.

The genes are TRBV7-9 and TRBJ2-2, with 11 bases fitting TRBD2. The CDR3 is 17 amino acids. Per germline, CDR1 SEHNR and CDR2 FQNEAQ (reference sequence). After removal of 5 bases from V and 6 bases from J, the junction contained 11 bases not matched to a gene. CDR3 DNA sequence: TGTGCCAGCAGCCCGACTAGCGGGATTGTCCCGGCCGGGGAGCTGTTTTTT. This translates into CASSPTSGIVPAGELFF. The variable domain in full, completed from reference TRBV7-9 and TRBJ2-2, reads DTGVSQNPRHKITKRGQNVTFRCDPISEHNRLYWYRQTLGQGPEFLTYFQNEAQLEKSRLLSDRFSAERPKGSFSTLEIQRTEQGDSAMYLCASSPTSGIVPAGELFFGEGSRLTVL.

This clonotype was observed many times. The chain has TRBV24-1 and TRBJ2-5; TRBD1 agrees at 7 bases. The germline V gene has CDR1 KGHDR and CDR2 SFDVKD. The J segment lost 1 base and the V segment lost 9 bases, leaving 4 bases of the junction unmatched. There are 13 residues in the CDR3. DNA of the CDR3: TGTGCCACCTCACGGGACAGCCAAGAGACCCAGTACTTC. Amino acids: CATSRDSQETQYF.

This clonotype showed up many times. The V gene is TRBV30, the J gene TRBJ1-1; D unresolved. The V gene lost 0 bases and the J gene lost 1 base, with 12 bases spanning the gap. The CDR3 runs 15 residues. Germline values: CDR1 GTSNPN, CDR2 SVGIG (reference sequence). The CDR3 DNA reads TGTGCCTGGAGTGTAGTGTTCTGGAAGAACACTGAAGCTTTCTTT. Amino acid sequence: CAWSVVFWKNTEAFF.

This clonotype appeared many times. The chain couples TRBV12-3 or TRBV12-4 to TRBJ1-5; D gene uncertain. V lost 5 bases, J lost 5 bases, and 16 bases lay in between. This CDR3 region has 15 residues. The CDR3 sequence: CASSTSLIRHQPQHF. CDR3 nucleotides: TGTGCCAGCAGTACCAGCCTCATCCGGCATCAGCCCCAGCATTTT.

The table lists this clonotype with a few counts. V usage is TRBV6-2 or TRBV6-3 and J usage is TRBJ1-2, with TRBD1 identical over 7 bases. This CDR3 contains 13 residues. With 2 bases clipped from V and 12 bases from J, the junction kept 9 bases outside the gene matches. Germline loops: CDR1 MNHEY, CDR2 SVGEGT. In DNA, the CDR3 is TGTGCCAGCAGTTACGGCGGGACAGCGAGTCACACCTTC. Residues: CASSYGGTASHTF.

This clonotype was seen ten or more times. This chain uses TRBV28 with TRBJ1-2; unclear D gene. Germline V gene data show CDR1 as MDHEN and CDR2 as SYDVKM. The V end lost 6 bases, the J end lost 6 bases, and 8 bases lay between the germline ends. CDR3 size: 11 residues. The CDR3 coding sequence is TGTGCCAGCAGAGCTCAAGATGGCTACACCTTC. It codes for CASRAQDGYTF.